This T cell receptor (beta chain) was sequenced during a study of T cell responses to AZD1222 COVID-19 vaccine. Whole-study findings and limits: Baseline seropositivity characterized only six AZD1222 recipients. There were mostly white British donors and more females than males, and clonal diversity was possibly underestimated. Spike-specific TCR breadth and depth grew following two AZD1222 doses.

This table comes from immunoSEQ multiplex PCR, and its TCRdb copy is limited to in-frame clones, with some not included. The data contain some 150,000 clones, roughly 94% of them seen just once; the ten biggest clones take up about 1.3%. As regards this clone: Antigen unknown.

Trimming took off 1 base at V and 4 bases at J, with 11 bases between the two ends. The CDR3 is 15 amino acids. Per germline, CDR1 SGHVS and CDR2 FQNEAQ. This chain connects TRBV7-8 to TRBJ2-1; maybe TRBD1 (6 bases). The receptor was derived from an adult in good health. The material was peripheral blood, obtained on day 0 of AZD1222 vaccination. This CDR3 reads CASSLVRTDYNEQFF. In nucleotides, the CDR3 is TGTGCCAGCAGCTTAGTAAGGACAGATTACAATGAGCAGTTCTTC.